This TCR beta chain derives from a study of cytomegalovirus exposure and HLA in healthy donors (dated by TCRdb to 2017 to 2019). Looking at the study overall: According to a later analysis, the roughly 120 validation repertoires were produced on the same platform as the roughly 600 repertoires of the first cohort. A separate validation cohort of approximately 120 different subjects was used in addition to the approximately 700-subject first cohort. The study aimed to test whether signatures of past pathogen exposure could be identified by cataloging public T cell receptors. To predict cytomegalovirus infection status, the study combined high-throughput TCR immunosequencing, statistical association of individual TCRs with disease status, and machine learning. What the authors observed across the whole study: A total of fewer than 200 TCR beta chains were listed by the study as associated with cytomegalovirus. The authors suggested that the approach could potentially be generalized to other disease states and immunological phenotypes. A later analysis lacked HLA typing for the validation cohort, so it scored co-occurrence in that cohort across all 110 or so repertoires. In a later analysis, TCRs clustered in the first cohort were found to also tend to co-occur in the 120 or so validation repertoires, with 94% of cluster scores above 0. Cytomegalovirus status was reported to be diagnosed by the classifier with high specificity and sensitivity in both the original and validation cohorts. In vitro tests confirmed that a few of the cytomegalovirus-associated TCR beta chains recognize cytomegalovirus antigens. Across donors, most TCR sequences were observed very rarely, whereas some public TCRs were present in many individuals.

Separate from the roughly 660-subject first cohort, the validation cohort of 90 to 150 subjects was the group to which the donors belonged. The receptor library was made with the immunoSEQ multiplex PCR assay. For the original study's pipeline: A statistical classification framework was developed to diagnose cytomegalovirus status using the catalog of TCR beta chain sequences. TCRdb carries this immuneACCESS record with in-frame sequences only. Its versions omit some clonotypes, under half of them owing to an unresolved V gene in the studies checked, with the rest unexplained. V and J calls and clone size are given by that table; D and trimming were obtained from the DNA. The sample data list about 180,000 clones, and around nine tenths of these were observed just once. In total, the top ten clones hold 1.4% of the sample. The V and J ends are trimmed by 4 bases and 0 bases, leaving 23 bases between them. Looking up the germline V gene yields CDR1 SGHRS and CDR2 YFSETQ. From cysteine to phenylalanine, the CDR3 is 19 amino acids long. The read is trimmed to its CDR3 DNA, 57 bases read in frame from base 1.

Details on this clone: The antigen it recognizes is unknown. Base qualities are not at hand, and no much larger clone is one base apart.

Input material: PBMCs. This TCR was recovered from a woman younger than 45 in good health and CMV-seronegative. The chain employs TRBV5-1 and TRBJ1-3, with the D gene too uncertain to name. The CDR3 region: CASSTAPPAGGNSGNTIYF. The sequenced DNA is TGCGCCAGCAGCACGGCCCCCCCGGCCGGAGGGAACTCTGGAAACACCATATATTTT.